This T cell receptor (beta chain) was sequenced for a study of OX40 agonist ivuxolimab in advanced cancers. General study results and limits: In CD8+ T cells, expanded clones were on average more numerous than in CD4+. Some patients without response likewise showed low normalized clonal expansion. Expansion of clones was among the lowest in partial responders at 0.1-3.0 mg/kg.

Generated by immunoSEQ multiplex PCR, the TCRdb table keeps only in-frame clones and is missing some. The data contain about 21,000 clones, 86% of them singletons. Blood got drawn at baseline, again on cycle 4 day 1, and then on cycle 7 day 1. As to this clone: Its antigen is unknown.

The CDR3 is made up of 18 amino acids. The germline CDR1 and CDR2 sequences are SGHVS and FQNEAQ. Trimming cost V 3 bases and J 1 base, with 21 bases left between them. This sequence was found in an adult with an advanced solid tumor such as melanoma, head and neck, liver or kidney cancer. This chain connects TRBV7-8 to TRBJ2-5; D might be TRBD1 (6 bases). Source: CD4+ or CD8+ T cells sorted from blood, taken in a trial of the OX40 agonist ivuxolimab. The CDR3 sequence is CASSFNARQRGTQETQYF. The CDR3 DNA follows: TGTGCCAGCAGCTTCAACGCACGGCAAAGGGGGACCCAAGAGACCCAGTACTTC.